The clone carrying this T cell receptor (beta chain) was recorded at least ten times. Its cognate antigen is unknown. Germline V gene data show CDR1 as LGHDT and CDR2 as YNNKEL (reference sequence). The CDR3 loop spans 15 amino acids. V was pared by 1 base and J by 0 bases, with 2 bases of the junction left unmatched. Time point: pre-sensitization, week 0. Regarding treatment: therapeutic diphenylcyclopropenone sensitization with weekly scalp DPC. Total RNA was extracted from unfractionated whole blood. This entry belongs to a study of human T cells and chemical hapten exposure. About the research overall: Per-sample variation in TCR yield stemmed mainly from small pooled library volume differences.

TCRdb passed the RACE reads through MiXCR, listing each CDR3 protein once. The table has about 120,000 distinct CDR3 sequences, approximately 13% seen once; the top ten hold 2.8%. Study-level results: Donors, who had alopecia, may show an immune response that differs from healthy people's.

Here the sequenced sample was whole blood, taken in connection with sensitization to the hapten diphenylcyclopropenone (DPC). J is TRBJ2-5 and V is TRBV3-1, with 7 bases identical to TRBD1. This clonotype originated in a woman under 30 with alopecia areata. Some clones in this sample may be carry-over from other donors' samples. This CDR3 reads CASSQGQGDQETQYF. The CDR3 DNA is TGTGCCAGCAGCCAAGGGCAGGGGGACCAAGAGACCCAGTACTTC.